The 22 T cell receptor beta chains below come from one sample, sequenced in a study of cytomegalovirus exposure and HLA in healthy donors. 13 Jbeta primers and 60 Vbeta primers were used for the PCR. The table came from immunoSEQ multiplex PCR; TCRdb's copy has only in-frame clones and leaves some out. The repertoire has 30,000 to 40,000 clones, roughly 80% of them found once; the top ten carry about 11%. Sequenced input: PBMCs. The receptors shown here come from a woman in her late teens or twenties in good health and CMV-seropositive.

The rearrangement uses TRBV5-1 and TRBJ2-1; 11 bases are shared with TRBD2. Trimming took 5 bases from V and 4 from J; bases not matched to a gene: 17. The CDR3 length is 19 residues. CDR1 SGHRS and CDR2 YFSETQ come from the germline V gene. CDR3 sequence reads: CASSRNMAGTSGPYNEQFF. CDR3 nucleotide sequence: TGCGCCAGCAGTCGAAACATGGCCGGGACTAGCGGCCCTTACAATGAGCAGTTCTTC.

On this clone: One end of the junction is discordant with germline, which a read error may explain. The chain employs TRBV28 and TRBJ2-3; the D gene is possibly TRBD2 (6 bases). The CDR3 spans 15 residues. Germline V CDR1 and CDR2: MDHEN, SYDVKM. The CDR3 spells CASRFRRESTDTQYF. CDR3 sequence (DNA): TGTGCCAGCCGTTTCCGGCGGGAAAGCACAGATACGCAGTATTTC. The full variable domain, with the rest looked up from reference TRBV28 and TRBJ2-3, is DVKVTQSSRYLVKRTGEKVFLECVQDMDHENMFWYRQDPGLGLRLIYFSYDVKMKEKGDIPEGYSVSREKKERFSLILESASTNQTSMYLCASRFRRESTDTQYFGPGTRLTVL.

This clone has just one count. The chain carries TRBV15 and TRBJ2-7, with D tentatively TRBD1 (6 bases). Trimming shortened V by 1 base and J by 2 bases, and 9 bases separated the two germline ends. The CDR3 has 14 residues. Germline V gene data show CDR1 as LNHNV and CDR2 as YYDKDF (reference sequence). The CDR3 sequence is CATSRGAGAYEQYF. CDR3 DNA sequence: TGTGCCACCAGCAGAGGGGCAGGGGCCTACGAGCAGTACTTC.

The CDR3 DNA reads TGTGCCAGCAGCTTAACGGGTCCAGCGGGGGTCTCGAACACCGGGGAGCTGTTTTTT. Protein sequence: CASSLTGPAGVSNTGELFF. The chain couples TRBV7-3 to TRBJ2-2, with 8 bases identical to TRBD2. This CDR3 comprises 19 residues. V shed 0 bases and J 0 bases; nucleotides not matched to a gene: 9. Germline values: CDR1 SGHTA, CDR2 FQGTGA.

A single count supports this clone. CDR3 in amino acids: CASSRSDRVTGELFF. Written as DNA, the CDR3 is TGTGCCAGCAGTCGTTCGGACAGGGTGACCGGGGAGCTGTTTTTT. This chain links TRBV6-5 with TRBJ2-2; TRBD1 agrees at 8 bases. Germline loops: CDR1 MNHEY, CDR2 SVGAGI. This CDR3 has 15 residues. Trimming removed 5 bases from V and 5 bases from J; junction bases left unmatched: 7.

This clone was counted once. The chain uses TRBV28 and TRBJ2-1; 14 bases match TRBD2. This CDR3 contains 16 residues. Germline V gene lookup returns CDR1 MDHEN and CDR2 SYDVKM. V lost 6 bases to trimming and J lost 2 bases; unmatched junction nucleotides: 3. In nucleotides, the CDR3 is TGTGCCAGCAGGGGACTAGCGGGAGAGCCCTACAATGAGCAGTTCTTC. This gives the protein CASRGLAGEPYNEQFF.

The chain links TRBV27 to TRBJ2-7; 7 bases align to TRBD2. CDR3 length: 14 amino acids. V was clipped by 3 bases and J by 2 bases; unmatched bases: 4. CDR1 and CDR2 from the germline V gene are MNHEY and SMNVEV (reference sequence). CDR3 sequence: CASSLTSMAYEQYF. The CDR3 DNA is TGTGCCAGCAGTTTGACTAGCATGGCCTACGAGCAGTACTTC.

V is TRBV19 and J is TRBJ2-7; 7 nucleotides agree with TRBD1. This CDR3 has 15 residues. Germline V gene lookup returns CDR1 LNHDA and CDR2 SQIVND (reference sequence). Trimming took 3 bases from V and 3 from J; bases not matched to a gene: 8. The CDR3 reads CASSMTGSSDYEQYF. CDR3 DNA sequence: TGTGCCAGTAGTATGACAGGGTCCTCGGACTACGAGCAGTACTTC. The full variable domain, completed using reference TRBV19 and TRBJ2-7, is DGGITQSPKYLFRKEGQNVTLSCEQNLNHDAMYWYRQDPGQGLRLIYYSQIVNDFQKGDIAEGYSVSREKKESFPLTVTSAQKNPTAFYLCASSMTGSSDYEQYFGPGTRLTVT.

The chain combines TRBV9 with TRBJ1-1; D unclear. Deletions cut 3 bases from V and 0 bases from J, with 6 bases between. This CDR3 contains 13 residues. Germline CDR1 and CDR2: SGDLS and YYNGEE. The CDR3 sequence: CASSATLNTEAFF. The CDR3 nucleotides are TGTGCCAGCAGCGCTACCCTGAACACTGAAGCTTTCTTT.

The chain employs TRBV5-4 and TRBJ2-3; 7 bases are a match to TRBD2. CDR1 is SGHNT, CDR2 YYREEE, per germline (reference sequence). This CDR3 has 17 residues. The V segment lost 0 bases and the J segment 2 bases; nucleotides outside the gene matches: 9. CDR3 bases: TGTGCCAGCAGCTTGGGGGTAGCCGGGACTACCACAGATACGCAGTATTTT. Its translation: CASSLGVAGTTTDTQYF.

The chain is built from TRBV6-1 and TRBJ2-5; D unresolved. The J call may be incorrect, as the DNA end agrees better with TRBJ2-7. The germline CDR1 and CDR2 sequences are MNHNS and SASEGT. The CDR3 runs to 15 residues. The CDR3 DNA follows: TGTGCCAGCAGTGAAGAGGTGGGTTGGGACTACGAGCAGTACTTC. Translating it yields CASSEEVGWDYEQYF.

The genes are TRBV9 and TRBJ2-1; 9 bases are shared with TRBD2. J lost 4 bases, V lost 0 bases, and 17 bases had no gene match. Germline V gene lookup returns CDR1 SGDLS and CDR2 YYNGEE. This CDR3 region has 20 residues. CDR3 amino acids: CASSVDGGRAGAIPYNEQFF. The CDR3 bases are TGTGCCAGCAGCGTAGATGGCGGGAGGGCCGGAGCCATCCCATACAATGAGCAGTTCTTC.

V usage is TRBV7-9 and J usage is TRBJ2-7; TRBD2 matches 13 bases. The CDR3 has 16 residues. Germline trimming cut 5 bases from V and 4 bases from J; bases unmatched to any gene: 8. CDR1 and CDR2 (germline): SEHNR, FQNEAQ (reference sequence). In nucleotides, the CDR3 is TGTGCCAGCAGCGGACAACCGGGACTAGCGGGATACGAGCAGTACTTC. It specifies CASSGQPGLAGYEQYF.

The chain joins TRBV9 to TRBJ2-5; D not resolved. CDR1 is SGDLS and CDR2 is YYNGEE in the germline V gene. V was cut by 0 bases and J by 1 base, with 10 bases left in between. CDR3 size: 15 residues. CDR3 DNA sequence: TGTGCCAGCAGCGTAGGGGTAGCCTTCCAAGAGACCCAGTACTTC. Residues: CASSVGVAFQETQYF. Together with reference TRBV9 and TRBJ2-5, the CDR3 gives the full variable domain: DSGVTQTPKHLITATGQRVTLRCSPRSGDLSVYWYQQSLDQGLQFLIQYYNGEERAKGNILERFSAQQFPDLHSELNLSSLELGDSALYFCASSVGVAFQETQYFGPGTRLLVL.

This clone was counted only a few times. A read error may account for a junction end that differs from germline. The chain uses TRBV7-7 and TRBJ2-5; 16 bases fit TRBD2. Germline V gene data show CDR1 as SSHAT and CDR2 as FNYEAQ (reference sequence). This CDR3 is built from 17 residues. CDR3 amino acids: CASSLGLAGGSQETQYF. Here the CDR3 DNA reads TGTGCTAGCAGCCTGGGACTAGCGGGAGGGAGCCAAGAGACCCAGTACTTC.

This chain connects TRBV7-6 to TRBJ1-3; D gene uncertain. This CDR3 spans 16 amino acids. Trimming removed 2 bases from V and 0 bases from J, with 11 bases in between. Germline CDR1 reads SGHVS; CDR2 reads FNYEAQ. CDR3 nucleotides: TGTGCCAGCAGCTTAAGTGGAGGAAACTCTGGAAACACCATATATTTT. Translating it yields CASSLSGGNSGNTIYF.

This chain uses TRBV29-1 with TRBJ2-7; tentative D call: TRBD2 (5 bases). CDR1 is SQVTM and CDR2 is ANQGSEA in the germline V gene. The ends were cut back, 6 bases at V and 6 bases at J, with 18 bases in the middle. The CDR3 has 13 amino acids. The CDR3 nucleotides are TGCAGCGTCGAACGGGGAGATTTAAGCGAGCAGTACTTC. Its protein is CSVERGDLSEQYF.

V and J are TRBV14 and TRBJ2-5, with 7 bases identical to TRBD2. The germline V gene encodes CDR1 SGHDN and CDR2 FVKESK. V dropped 1 base and J dropped 5; count of bases not matched to a gene: 13. This CDR3 region has 17 residues. Here the CDR3 DNA reads TGTGCCAGCAGCCAAGGGCGGGAGTGGGGATTTGGGGAGACCCAGTACTTC. Translating gives CASSQGREWGFGETQYF.

This clone appeared a single time. The chain joins TRBV19 to TRBJ2-3; 9 bases line up with TRBD2. Germline lookup yields CDR1 LNHDA and CDR2 SQIVND (reference sequence). The CDR3 loop spans 16 amino acids. Trimming removed 6 bases from V and 4 bases from J; junction bases left unmatched: 11. The CDR3 reads CASSHRRRGGPDTQYF. CDR3 nucleotides: TGTGCCAGTAGCCATCGTCGGCGGGGGGGCCCAGATACGCAGTATTTT.

This chain joins TRBV30 and TRBJ1-2; maybe TRBD1 (6 bases). CDR3 length: 13 residues. Germline CDR1 is GTSNPN and CDR2 is SVGIG (reference sequence). The V end lost 4 bases, the J end lost 5 bases, and 14 bases lay between the germline ends. The CDR3 sequence is CAWNGGGGYGYTF. As DNA, the CDR3 is TGTGCCTGGAATGGGGGCGGGGGGTATGGCTACACCTTC.

The chain employs TRBV27 and TRBJ2-7; a possible D gene is TRBD2 (6 bases). This CDR3 is 13 amino acids long. V lost 5 bases and J 3 bases, leaving 11 bases between the germline ends. Germline loops: CDR1 MNHEY, CDR2 SMNVEV (reference sequence). The CDR3 DNA reads TGTGCCAGCAGTCAGGGACTCTTCTACGAGCAGTACTTC. Protein: CASSQGLFYEQYF.

The J gene is TRBJ2-3, the V gene TRBV5-4, with TRBD2 identical over 8 bases. The length of the CDR3 is 15 residues. Germline assignment: CDR1 SGHNT and CDR2 YYREEE (reference sequence). Trimming took 1 base from V and 5 from J; bases not matched to a gene: 6. The CDR3: CASSLTSGPEDTQYF. The DNA of the CDR3 is TGTGCCAGCAGCTTGACTAGCGGTCCTGAAGATACGCAGTATTTT. Supplemented by reference TRBV5-4 and TRBJ2-3, the full variable domain reads ETGVTQSPTHLIKTRGQQVTLRCSSQSGHNTVSWYQQALGQGPQFIFQYYREEENGRGNFPPRFSGLQFPNYSSELNVNALELDDSALYLCASSLTSGPEDTQYFGPGTRLTVL.